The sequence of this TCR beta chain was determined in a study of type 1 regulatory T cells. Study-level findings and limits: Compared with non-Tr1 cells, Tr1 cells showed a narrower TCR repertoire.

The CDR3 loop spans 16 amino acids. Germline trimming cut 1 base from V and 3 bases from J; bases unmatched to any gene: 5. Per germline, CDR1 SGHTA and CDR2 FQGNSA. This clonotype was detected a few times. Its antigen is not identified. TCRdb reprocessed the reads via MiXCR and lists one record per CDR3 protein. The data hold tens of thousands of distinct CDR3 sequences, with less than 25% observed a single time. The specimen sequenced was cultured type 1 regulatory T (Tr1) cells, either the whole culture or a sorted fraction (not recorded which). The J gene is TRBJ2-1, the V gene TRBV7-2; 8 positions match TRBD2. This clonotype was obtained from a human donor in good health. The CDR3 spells CASSLVGTSGYNEQFF. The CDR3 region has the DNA TGTGCCAGCAGCTTAGTGGGTACTAGCGGCTACAATGAGCAGTTCTTC. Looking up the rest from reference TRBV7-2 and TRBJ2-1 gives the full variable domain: GAGVSQSPSNKVTEKGKDVELRCDPISGHTALYWYRQSLGQGLEFLIYFQGNSAPDKSGLPSDRFSAERTGGSVSTLTIQRTQQEDSAVYLCASSLVGTSGYNEQFFGPGTRLTVL.